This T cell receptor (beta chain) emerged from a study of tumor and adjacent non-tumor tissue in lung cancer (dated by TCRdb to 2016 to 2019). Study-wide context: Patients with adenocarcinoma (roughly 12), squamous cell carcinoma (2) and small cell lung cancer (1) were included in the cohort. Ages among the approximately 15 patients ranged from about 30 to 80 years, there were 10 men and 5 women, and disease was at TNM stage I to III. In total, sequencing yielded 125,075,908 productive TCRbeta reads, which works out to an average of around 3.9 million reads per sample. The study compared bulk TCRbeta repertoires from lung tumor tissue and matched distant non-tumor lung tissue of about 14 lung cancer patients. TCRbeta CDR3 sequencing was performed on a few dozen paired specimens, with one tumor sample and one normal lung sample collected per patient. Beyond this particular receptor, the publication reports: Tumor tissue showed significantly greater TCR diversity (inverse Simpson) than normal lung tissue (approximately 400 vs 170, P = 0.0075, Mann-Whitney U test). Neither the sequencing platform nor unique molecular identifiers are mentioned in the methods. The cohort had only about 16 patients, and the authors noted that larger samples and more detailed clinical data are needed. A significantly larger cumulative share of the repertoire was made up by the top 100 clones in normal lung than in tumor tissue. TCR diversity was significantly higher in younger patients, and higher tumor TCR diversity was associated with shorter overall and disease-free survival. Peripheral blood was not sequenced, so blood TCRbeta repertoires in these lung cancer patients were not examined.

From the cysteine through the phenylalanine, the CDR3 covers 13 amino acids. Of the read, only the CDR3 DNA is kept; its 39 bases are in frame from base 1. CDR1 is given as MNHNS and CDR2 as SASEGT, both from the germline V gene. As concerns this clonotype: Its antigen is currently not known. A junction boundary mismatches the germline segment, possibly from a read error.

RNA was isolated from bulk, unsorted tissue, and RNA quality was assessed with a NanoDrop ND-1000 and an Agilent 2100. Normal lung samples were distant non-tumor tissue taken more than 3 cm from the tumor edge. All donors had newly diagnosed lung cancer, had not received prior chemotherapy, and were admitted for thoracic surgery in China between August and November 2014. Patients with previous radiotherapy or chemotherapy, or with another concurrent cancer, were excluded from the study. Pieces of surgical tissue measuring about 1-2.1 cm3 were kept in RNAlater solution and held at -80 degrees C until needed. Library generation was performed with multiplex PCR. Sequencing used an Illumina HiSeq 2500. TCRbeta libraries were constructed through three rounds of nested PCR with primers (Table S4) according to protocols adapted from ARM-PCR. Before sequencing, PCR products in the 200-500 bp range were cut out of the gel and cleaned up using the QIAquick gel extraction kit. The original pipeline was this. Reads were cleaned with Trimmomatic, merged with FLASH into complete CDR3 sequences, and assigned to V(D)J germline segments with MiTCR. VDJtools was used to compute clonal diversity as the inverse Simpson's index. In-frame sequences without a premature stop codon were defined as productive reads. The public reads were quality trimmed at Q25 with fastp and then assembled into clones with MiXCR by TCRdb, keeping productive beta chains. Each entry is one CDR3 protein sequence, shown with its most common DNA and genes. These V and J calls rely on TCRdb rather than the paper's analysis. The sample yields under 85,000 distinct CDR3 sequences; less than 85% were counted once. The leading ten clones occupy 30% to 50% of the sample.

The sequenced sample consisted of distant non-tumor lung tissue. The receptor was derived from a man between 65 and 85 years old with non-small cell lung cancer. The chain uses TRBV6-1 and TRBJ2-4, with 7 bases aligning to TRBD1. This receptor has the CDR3 CAITGQSLNVQYF. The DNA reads TGTGCCATCACGGGACAGTCCTTAAACGTTCAGTACTTC.